This record covers a single T cell receptor (beta chain). This CDR3 spans 18 amino acids. CDR1 is SGHDN and CDR2 is FVKESK in the germline V gene. V lost 5 bases, J lost 0 bases, and 20 bases lay in between. The data originate from a study of blood T cell repertoires in COVID-19. Study as a whole: Sites in the United States, Italy and Spain provided acute and convalescent COVID-19 samples. In each case, the material was cDNA or gDNA derived from T cells, B-cell-depleted T cells, or PBMCs.

In the study's own analysis: Estimation of nucleated cell counts relied on the amplification of reference gene primers. Repertoires were generated with immunoSEQ multiplex PCR, while TCRdb's copy carries only in-frame clones and drops some. Clone size and V and J calls were adopted from that table, with D and trimming inferred from the DNA. The repertoire holds about 200,000 clones, with 88% as singletons. The rearrangement uses TRBV14 and TRBJ2-4; D might be TRBD2 (6 bases). The TCR comes from a man younger than 35 with active or convalescent COVID-19. Sequenced material: peripheral blood. CDR3 nucleotides: TGTGCCAGCAGCGAAGGGGTCCCAGCGGGTATAGCCAAAAACATTCAGTACTTC. Translating it yields CASSEGVPAGIAKNIQYF.